The 10 T cell receptor beta chains below come from one sample, sequenced in a study of CD8 T cells in ankylosing spondylitis. TCRdb reprocessed the 5' RACE reads with MiXCR, giving one entry per CDR3 protein. The data show 380,000 or so distinct CDR3 sequences, with 20% to 25% seen just once and around 12% held by the top ten. The sequenced sample was blood, either unsorted or a sorted T cell fraction (not recorded which). The receptors stem from a male donor with ankylosing spondylitis or in good health (not recorded which).

This clonotype appeared a few times. The chain carries TRBV12-3 or TRBV12-4 and TRBJ1-5, with unresolved D. Between the trimmed V and J ends, which lost 5 bases and 0 bases, there was a span of 8 bases. This CDR3 is built from 14 residues. CDR3 residues: CASSEGYSNQPQHF. CDR3 bases: TGTGCCAGCAGTGAGGGTTATAGCAATCAGCCCCAGCATTTT.

This clonotype was detected a few times. The V and J genes are TRBV3-1 and TRBJ2-1; 9 bases agree with TRBD1. Per the germline V gene, CDR1 is LGHDT and CDR2 is YNNKEL (reference sequence). The CDR3 has 15 amino acids. Trimming took 4 bases from V and 5 from J; bases not matched to a gene: 6. The CDR3 nucleotides are TGTGCCAGCAGCCGGGGGACAGGGCTTAACAATGAGCAGTTCTTC. Its protein is CASSRGTGLNNEQFF.

V is TRBV11-2 and J is TRBJ2-2; 13 nucleotides align to TRBD2. J was trimmed by 0 bases and V by 5 bases; bases with no gene match: 6. In germline, CDR1 is SGHAT, CDR2 FQNNGV. This CDR3 has 18 amino acids. The CDR3 sequence: CASSIGLAGAANTGELFF. For the CDR3, the DNA is TGTGCCAGCAGCATAGGACTAGCGGGGGCAGCGAACACCGGGGAGCTGTTTTTT.

The chain carries TRBV20-1 and TRBJ2-7; perhaps D is TRBD1 or TRBD2 (5 bases each). CDR1 and CDR2 (germline): DFQATT, SNEGSKA (reference sequence). The V gene lost 3 bases and the J gene lost 2 bases, with 14 bases spanning the gap. This CDR3 has 14 amino acids. DNA for the CDR3: TGCAGTGCTAGCCACCGGGACGGGGCCTACGAGCAGTACTTC. Protein product: CSASHRDGAYEQYF.

The chain carries TRBV19 and TRBJ2-3; 10 bases fit TRBD2. V was pared by 9 bases and J by 6 bases, with 12 bases of the junction left unmatched. The germline CDR1 and CDR2 sequences are LNHDA and SQIVND (reference sequence). This CDR3 contains 15 residues. The CDR3 loop reads CASQKTSGDVDTQYF. DNA of the CDR3: TGTGCCAGCCAGAAAACTAGCGGGGATGTGGATACGCAGTATTTT.

The chain couples TRBV27 to TRBJ2-1; D remains ambiguous. With 5 bases removed from V and 0 bases from J, the gap between germline ends came to 11 bases. The germline gives CDR1 MNHEY, CDR2 SMNVEV (reference sequence). This CDR3 has 15 residues. The CDR3 nucleotides read TGTGCCAGCAGTGATTCGTCCAGCTCCTACAATGAGCAGTTCTTC. Protein sequence: CASSDSSSSYNEQFF.

The chain joins TRBV10-2 to TRBJ1-5; the D gene is possibly TRBD1 (5 bases). This CDR3 is built from 14 residues. V was trimmed by 6 bases and J by 2 bases, leaving 11 bases between them. In germline, CDR1 is WSHSY, CDR2 SAAADI. DNA for the CDR3: TGCGCCAGCAGCAGGGATTTAGGCAATCAGCCCCAGCATTTT. This sequence encodes CASSRDLGNQPQHF.

This clonotype was seen more than once but under ten times. The rearrangement uses TRBV20-1 and TRBJ2-3; 8 bases agree with TRBD2. The trim removed 7 bases at V and 6 bases at J, leaving 9 bases unmatched. This CDR3 spans 13 amino acids. Germline V gives CDR1 DFQATT, CDR2 SNEGSKA (reference sequence). CDR3 region: CSVERGRGDTQYF. The CDR3 nucleotides read TGCAGTGTAGAGCGGGGGCGTGGGGATACGCAGTATTTT.

This clonotype has a handful of counts. The genes are TRBV29-1 and TRBJ2-1; D gene unclear. Germline lookup yields CDR1 SQVTM and CDR2 ANQGSEA. Trimming pared 6 bases from V and 6 bases from J, leaving 15 bases between. CDR3 size: 13 residues. The CDR3 nucleotides read TGCAGCGTCGAGTCCGGCACGAGCAATGAGCAGTTCTTC. As protein: CSVESGTSNEQFF.

The CDR3 DNA sequence: TGCGCCAGCAGCTTGGCTGGGGACAGCACAGATACGCAGTATTTT. As protein: CASSLAGDSTDTQYF. V and J are TRBV5-1 and TRBJ2-3; D is perhaps TRBD1 or TRBD2 (5 bases each). Per germline, CDR1 SGHRS and CDR2 YFSETQ. The CDR3 runs to 15 residues. The ends were cut back, 0 bases at V and 0 bases at J, with 8 bases in the middle.